This entry lists 3 T cell receptor beta chains sequenced from one sample in a study of beta chain features in type 1 diabetes (dated by TCRdb to 2016 to 2019). Study-wide findings and limitations: In all four CD4+ subsets, TCRB CDR3 length was moderately but significantly shorter in type 1 diabetes patients.

Their target antigens are unknown. Library prep was done by the immunoSEQ multiplex PCR assay. The entire amount of isolated RNA was reverse transcribed using the High Capacity cDNA Reverse Transcription Kit, so the sequenced TCRB transcripts were expressed ones. TCRdb's version of the immuneACCESS table is confined to in-frame rearrangements and falls short of the full clone set. An unresolved V gene accounts for under half of the shortfall where checked; the remainder is of unknown origin. This sample lists 680,000 or so clones; 13% were detected once. The ten largest make up 0.022% of the sample. The sequenced sample consisted of naive CD4+ T cells from blood. This specimen's cell subset or site label, per the study, means: true naive CD4+ T cells. These receptors were collected from a man in his late teens or twenties with type 1 diabetes.

The rearrangement uses TRBV7-9 and TRBJ2-2; D gene uncertain. The CDR3 contains 15 residues. CDR1 is SEHNR and CDR2 is FQNEAQ in the germline V gene (reference sequence). The germline V and J ends were trimmed by 1 base and 4 bases, with 10 bases remaining between them. The CDR3 here is CASSLGVATTGELFF. In DNA form, the CDR3 reads TGTGCCAGCAGCTTAGGCGTTGCAACCACCGGGGAGCTGTTTTTT.

The gene calls are TRBV30 and TRBJ2-5; 9 nucleotides line up with TRBD2. The J segment lost 4 bases and the V segment lost 3 bases, leaving 6 bases of the junction unmatched. CDR1 is GTSNPN, CDR2 SVGIG, per germline (reference sequence). The CDR3 has 14 residues. CDR3 nucleotide sequence: TGTGCCTGGAGGCGGGGGGGGCAGGGAGAGACCCAGTACTTC. It translates to CAWRRGGQGETQYF.

The chain joins TRBV19 to TRBJ1-2, with D maybe TRBD1 (6 bases). Germline CDR1 reads LNHDA; CDR2 reads SQIVND (reference sequence). The ends were cut back, 7 bases at V and 4 bases at J, with 16 bases in the middle. The CDR3 spans 14 residues. The CDR3 nucleotides are TGTGCCAGTACCCTAGGGGGGATCCCCTATGGCTACACCTTC. Encoded protein: CASTLGGIPYGYTF.